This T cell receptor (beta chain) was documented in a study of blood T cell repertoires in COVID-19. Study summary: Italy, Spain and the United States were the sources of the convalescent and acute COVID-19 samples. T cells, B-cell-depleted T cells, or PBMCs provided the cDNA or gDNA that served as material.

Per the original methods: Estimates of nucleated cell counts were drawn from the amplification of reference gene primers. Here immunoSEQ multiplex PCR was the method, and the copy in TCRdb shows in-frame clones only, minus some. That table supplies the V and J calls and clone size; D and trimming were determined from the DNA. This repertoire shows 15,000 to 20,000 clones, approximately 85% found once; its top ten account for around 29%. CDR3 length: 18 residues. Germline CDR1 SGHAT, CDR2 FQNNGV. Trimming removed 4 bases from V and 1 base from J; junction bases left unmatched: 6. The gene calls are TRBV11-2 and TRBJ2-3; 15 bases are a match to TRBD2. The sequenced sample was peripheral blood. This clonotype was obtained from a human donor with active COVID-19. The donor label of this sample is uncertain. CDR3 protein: CASSSGTSGGWGTDTQYF. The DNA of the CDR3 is TGTGCCAGCAGCTCAGGGACTAGCGGGGGGTGGGGCACAGATACGCAGTATTTT.